This section outlines one TCR beta chain sequence together with its context. Antigen specificity is unknown. After 5'RACE with constant-segment primers, TCR alpha and TCR beta cDNA libraries carrying sample barcodes and UMIs were obtained. One entry per CDR3 protein, called by TCRdb with MiXCR from the 5' RACE reads. Of under 300,000 distinct CDR3 sequences in the sample, about 17% are singletons; the top ten hold around 3.8%. This record belongs to a study of T-cell memory formation after mild COVID-19. General study findings and limits: Contracting CD8+ clones were enriched in EMRA, CD4+ mainly in CM and EM.

This CDR3 has 14 residues. The V gene's germline CDR1 is SGHTA and CDR2 FQGTGA. V lost 5 bases and J 5 bases, leaving 15 bases between the germline ends. This chain connects TRBV7-3 to TRBJ1-1; TRBD1 is a possible D gene (6 bases). Sequencing was done on a sample of PBMCs or a T cell subset sorted from them (not recorded which). This sequence originates from a man between 18 and 35 years old who had mild COVID-19 (a few samples of this study predate the infection). Cell type and time point are not known. The CDR3 loop reads CASSEKGGWTEAFF. DNA of the CDR3: TGTGCCAGCAGCGAAAAGGGGGGGTGGACTGAAGCTTTCTTT.